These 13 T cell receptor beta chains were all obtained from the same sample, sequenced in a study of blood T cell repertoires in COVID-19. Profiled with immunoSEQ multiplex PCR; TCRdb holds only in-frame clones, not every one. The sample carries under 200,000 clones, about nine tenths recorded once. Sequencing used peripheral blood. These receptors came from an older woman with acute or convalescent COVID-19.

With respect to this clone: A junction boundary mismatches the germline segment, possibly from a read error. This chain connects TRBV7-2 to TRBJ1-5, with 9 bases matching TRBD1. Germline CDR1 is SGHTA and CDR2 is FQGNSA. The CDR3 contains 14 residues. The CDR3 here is CASSYTGGKQPQHF. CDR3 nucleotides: TGTGCCAGCAGCTACACAGGGGGCAAGCAGCCCCAGCATTTT.

Written as DNA, the CDR3 is TGCGCCAGCAGTCGAGCAGGGGGCGAGGATACGCAGTATTTT. This encodes CASSRAGGEDTQYF. The chain links TRBV5-1 to TRBJ2-3; the match to TRBD1 covers 8 bases. Germline values: CDR1 SGHRS, CDR2 YFSETQ. This CDR3 comprises 14 residues. The V gene end was trimmed by 5 bases and the J gene end by 6 bases; junction bases not matched to a gene: 8.

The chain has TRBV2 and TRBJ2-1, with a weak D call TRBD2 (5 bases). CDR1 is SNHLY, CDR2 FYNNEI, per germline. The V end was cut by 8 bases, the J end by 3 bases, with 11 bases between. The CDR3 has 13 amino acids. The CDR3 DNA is TGTGCCAGCCACCGGGGTGTCTACAATGAGCAGTTCTTC. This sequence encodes CASHRGVYNEQFF.

The DNA for the CDR3 is TGTGCCAGCAGTTCCCTCCTATACGAGCAGTACTTC. It encodes CASSSLLYEQYF. The rearrangement uses TRBV6-5 and TRBJ2-7; D gene ambiguous. V was trimmed by 4 bases and J by 4 bases, leaving 8 bases between them. This CDR3 has 12 amino acids. Per the germline V gene, CDR1 is MNHEY and CDR2 is SVGAGI.

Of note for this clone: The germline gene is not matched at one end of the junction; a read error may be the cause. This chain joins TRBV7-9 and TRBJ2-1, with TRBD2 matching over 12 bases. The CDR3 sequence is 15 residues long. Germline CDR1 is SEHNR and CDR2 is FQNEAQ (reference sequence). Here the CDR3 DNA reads TGTGCCAGCAGCTCCACGACTAGCGGGAGTAATGAGCAGCTCTTC. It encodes CASSSTTSGSNEQLF.

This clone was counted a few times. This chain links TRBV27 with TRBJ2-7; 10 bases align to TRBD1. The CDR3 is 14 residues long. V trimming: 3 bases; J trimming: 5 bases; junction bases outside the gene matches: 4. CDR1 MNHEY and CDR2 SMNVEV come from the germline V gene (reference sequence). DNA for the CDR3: TGTGCCAGCAGTTTGATTGGGACAGGGGACGAGCAGTACTTC. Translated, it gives CASSLIGTGDEQYF.

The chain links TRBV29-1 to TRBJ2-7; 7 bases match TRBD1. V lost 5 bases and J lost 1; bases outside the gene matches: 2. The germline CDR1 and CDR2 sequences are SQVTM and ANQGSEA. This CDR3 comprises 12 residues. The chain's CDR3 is CSVRDRSYEQYF. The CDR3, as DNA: TGCAGCGTTCGGGACAGATCCTACGAGCAGTACTTC.

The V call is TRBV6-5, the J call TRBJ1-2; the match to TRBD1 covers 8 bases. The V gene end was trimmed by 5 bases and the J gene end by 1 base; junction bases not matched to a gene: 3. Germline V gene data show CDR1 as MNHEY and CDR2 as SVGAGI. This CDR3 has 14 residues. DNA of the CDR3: TGTGCCAGCAGTCGACAGGGGAATAACTATGGCTACACCTTC. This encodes CASSRQGNNYGYTF.

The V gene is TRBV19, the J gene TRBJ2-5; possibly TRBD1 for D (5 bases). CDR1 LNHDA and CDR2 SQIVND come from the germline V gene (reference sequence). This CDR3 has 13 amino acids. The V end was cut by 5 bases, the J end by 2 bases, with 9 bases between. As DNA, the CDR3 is TGTGCCAGTAGTTCCTCAGGGCAAGAGACCCAGTACTTC. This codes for CASSSSGQETQYF.

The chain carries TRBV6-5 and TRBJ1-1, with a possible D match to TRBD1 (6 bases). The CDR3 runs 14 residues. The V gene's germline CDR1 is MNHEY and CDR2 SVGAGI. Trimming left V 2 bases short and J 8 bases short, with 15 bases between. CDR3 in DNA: TGTGCCAGCAGTTACGGGCAGGGGAGCGACGAAGCTTTCTTT. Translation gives CASSYGQGSDEAFF.

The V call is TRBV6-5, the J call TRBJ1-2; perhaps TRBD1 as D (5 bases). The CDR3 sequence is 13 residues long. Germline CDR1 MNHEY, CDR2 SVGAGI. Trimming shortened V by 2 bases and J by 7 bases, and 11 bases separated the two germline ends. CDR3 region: CASSYATASGYTF. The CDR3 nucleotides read TGTGCCAGCAGTTACGCGACAGCGTCTGGCTACACCTTC.

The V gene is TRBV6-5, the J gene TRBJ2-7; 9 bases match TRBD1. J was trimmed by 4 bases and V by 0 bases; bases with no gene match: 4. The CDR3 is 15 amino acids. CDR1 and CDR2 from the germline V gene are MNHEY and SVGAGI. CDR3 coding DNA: TGTGCCAGCAGTTACTCGGGGACAGGGCGGTACGAGCAGTACTTC. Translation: CASSYSGTGRYEQYF.

CDR3 nucleotide sequence: TGTGCCAGCAGCTTGGGGGGGTTGACAGGGGCCCAAAACTATGGCTACACCTTC. Residues: CASSLGGLTGAQNYGYTF. This chain uses TRBV5-6 with TRBJ1-2; 8 nucleotides align to TRBD1. The CDR3 is 18 residues long. Germline CDR1 and CDR2: SGHDT and YYEEEE. V shed 0 bases and J 2 bases; nucleotides not matched to a gene: 12.